Listed here are 6 T cell receptor beta chains from one sample, sequenced in a study of cytomegalovirus exposure and HLA in healthy donors. In the PCR, 60 Vbeta and 13 Jbeta primers were used. Clones were sequenced by immunoSEQ multiplex PCR, and TCRdb holds only the in-frame ones, with some missing. The sample lists about 280,000 clones, over 85% occurring once. The sample was PBMCs. These receptors all stem from a woman younger than 35 in good health and CMV-seronegative.

This clone was picked up one time. This chain's CDR3 is CASRGTGGVNTGELFF. In DNA form, the CDR3 reads TGTGCCAGCAGAGGGACAGGGGGCGTTAATACCGGGGAGCTGTTTTTT. The chain recombines TRBV25-1 with TRBJ2-2; 12 bases match TRBD1. The germline V gene has CDR1 MGHDK and CDR2 SYGVNS. The CDR3 covers 16 residues. V lost 6 bases, J lost 5 bases, and 7 bases stayed unmatched. The full variable domain, rest sourced from reference TRBV25-1 and TRBJ2-2, is EADIYQTPRYLVIGTGKKITLECSQTMGHDKMYWYQQDPGMELHLIHYSYGVNSTEKGDLSSESTVSRIRTEHFPLTLESARPSHTSQYLCASRGTGGVNTGELFFGEGSRLTVL.

This clone is a singleton in its sample. The J gene is TRBJ1-3, the V gene TRBV6-4; 8 nucleotides agree with TRBD1. This CDR3 contains 16 residues. The trim removed 2 bases at V and 2 bases at J, leaving 5 bases unmatched. Germline CDR1 reads MRHNA; CDR2 reads SNTAGT. The DNA for the CDR3 is TGTGCCAGCAGTGACCCCCCACAGGGGGCTGGAAACACCATATATTTT. Amino acids: CASSDPPQGAGNTIYF.

V and J are TRBV10-3 and TRBJ2-1, with no clear D. V was clipped by 5 bases and J by 15 bases, with 14 bases between them. This CDR3 is built from 11 residues. The germline V gene encodes CDR1 ENHRY and CDR2 SYGVKD. Written as DNA, the CDR3 is TGTGCCATCAGTAACCCGCCGCGGCGGTTCTTC. Its translation is CAISNPPRRFF.

This chain connects TRBV6-1 to TRBJ2-3, with TRBD2 matching over 9 bases. Trimming took 1 base from V and 0 from J; bases not matched to a gene: 8. This CDR3 has 18 amino acids. Germline V gene lookup returns CDR1 MNHNS and CDR2 SASEGT. The CDR3 nucleotides read TGTGCCAGCAGTGAAGGTCTGACTAGCGGTGCTAGCACAGATACGCAGTATTTT. Its translation: CASSEGLTSGASTDTQYF.

The chain has TRBV6-5 and TRBJ1-5; TRBD1 is a possible D gene (5 bases). V lost 6 bases, J lost 0 bases, and 9 bases lay in between. The CDR3 length is 14 residues. CDR1 and CDR2 (germline): MNHEY, SVGAGI. The CDR3 loop reads CASSGTHSNQPQHF. The CDR3, as DNA: TGTGCCAGCAGCGGGACTCATAGCAATCAGCCCCAGCATTTT.

This rearrangement joins TRBV7-2 to TRBJ2-7; TRBD2 matches at 9 bases. The CDR3 loop spans 16 amino acids. The trim removed 8 bases at V and 0 bases at J, leaving 11 bases unmatched. CDR1 is SGHTA, CDR2 FQGNSA, per germline. CDR3 loop: CASGLVAGVHSYEQYF. CDR3 bases: TGTGCCAGCGGTTTGGTAGCGGGGGTTCACTCCTACGAGCAGTACTTC.